Sequencing of this TCR beta chain was carried out in a study of identical twins. TCRdb reprocessed the 5' RACE reads with MiXCR, giving one entry per CDR3 protein. The sample lists some 1,700,000 distinct CDR3 sequences, less than 35% occurring once. Trimming removed 2 bases at V and 6 bases at J, with 14 bases between. CDR1 MNHEY and CDR2 SMNVEV come from the germline V gene (reference sequence). This CDR3 region has 15 residues. This clonotype has only one observation. The V gene is TRBV27, the J gene TRBJ1-5, with D possibly TRBD1 on 5 matching bases. Sequencing used cord blood. The TCR originated in a newborn girl in good health. The CDR3: CASSLLPFGAQPQHF. CDR3 bases: TGTGCCAGCAGTTTACTCCCGTTCGGGGCTCAGCCCCAGCATTTT.